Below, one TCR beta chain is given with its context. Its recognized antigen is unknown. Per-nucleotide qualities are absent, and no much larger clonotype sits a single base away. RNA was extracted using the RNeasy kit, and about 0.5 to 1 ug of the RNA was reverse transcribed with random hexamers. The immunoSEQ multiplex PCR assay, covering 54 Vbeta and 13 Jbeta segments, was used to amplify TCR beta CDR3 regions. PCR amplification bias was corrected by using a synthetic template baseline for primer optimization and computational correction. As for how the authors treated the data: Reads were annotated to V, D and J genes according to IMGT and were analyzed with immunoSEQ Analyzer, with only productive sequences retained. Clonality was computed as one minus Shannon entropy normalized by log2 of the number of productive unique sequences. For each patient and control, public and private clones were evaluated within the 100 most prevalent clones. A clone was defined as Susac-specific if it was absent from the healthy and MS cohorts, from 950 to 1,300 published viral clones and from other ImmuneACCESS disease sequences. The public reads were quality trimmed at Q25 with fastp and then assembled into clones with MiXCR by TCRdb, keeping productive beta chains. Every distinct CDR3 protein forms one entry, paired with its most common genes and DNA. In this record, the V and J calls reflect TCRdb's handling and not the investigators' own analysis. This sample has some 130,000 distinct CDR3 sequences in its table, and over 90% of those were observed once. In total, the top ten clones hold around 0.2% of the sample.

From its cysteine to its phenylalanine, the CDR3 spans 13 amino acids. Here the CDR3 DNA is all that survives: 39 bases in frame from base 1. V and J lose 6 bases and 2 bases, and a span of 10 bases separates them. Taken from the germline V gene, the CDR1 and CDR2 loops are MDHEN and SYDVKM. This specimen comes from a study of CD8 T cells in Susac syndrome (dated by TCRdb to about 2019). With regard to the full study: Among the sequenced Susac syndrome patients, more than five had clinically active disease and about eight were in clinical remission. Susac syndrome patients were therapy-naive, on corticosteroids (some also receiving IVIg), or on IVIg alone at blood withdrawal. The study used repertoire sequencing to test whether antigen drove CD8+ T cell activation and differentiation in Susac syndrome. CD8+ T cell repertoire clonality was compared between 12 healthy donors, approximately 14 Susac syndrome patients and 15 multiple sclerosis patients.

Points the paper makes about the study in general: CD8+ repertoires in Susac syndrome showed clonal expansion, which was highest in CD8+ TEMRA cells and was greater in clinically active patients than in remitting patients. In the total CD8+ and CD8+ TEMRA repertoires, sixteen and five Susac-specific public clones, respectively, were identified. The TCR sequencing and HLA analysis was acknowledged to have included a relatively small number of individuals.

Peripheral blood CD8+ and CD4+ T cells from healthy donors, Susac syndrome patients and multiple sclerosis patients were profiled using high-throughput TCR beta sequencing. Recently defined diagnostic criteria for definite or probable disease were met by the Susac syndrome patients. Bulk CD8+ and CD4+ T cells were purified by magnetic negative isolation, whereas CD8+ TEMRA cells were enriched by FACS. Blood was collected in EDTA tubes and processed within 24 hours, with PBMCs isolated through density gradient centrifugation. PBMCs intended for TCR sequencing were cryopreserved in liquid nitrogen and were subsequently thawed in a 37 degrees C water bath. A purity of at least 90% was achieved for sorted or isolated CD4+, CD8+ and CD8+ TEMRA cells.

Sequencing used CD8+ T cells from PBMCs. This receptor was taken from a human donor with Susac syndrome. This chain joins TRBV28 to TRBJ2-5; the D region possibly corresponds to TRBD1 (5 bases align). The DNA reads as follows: TGTGCCAGCAGGCACAGGAGTCAAGAGACCCAGTACTTC. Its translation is CASRHRSQETQYF.